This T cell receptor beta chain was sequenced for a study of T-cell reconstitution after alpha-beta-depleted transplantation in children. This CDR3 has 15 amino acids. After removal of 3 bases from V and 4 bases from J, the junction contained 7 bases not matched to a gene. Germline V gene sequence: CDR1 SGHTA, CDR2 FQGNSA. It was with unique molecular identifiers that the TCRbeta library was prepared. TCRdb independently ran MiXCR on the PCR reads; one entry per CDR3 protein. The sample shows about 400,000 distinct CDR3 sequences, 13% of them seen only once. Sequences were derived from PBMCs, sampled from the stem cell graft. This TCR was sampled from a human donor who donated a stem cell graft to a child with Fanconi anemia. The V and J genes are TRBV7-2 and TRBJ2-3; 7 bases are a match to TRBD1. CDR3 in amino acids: CASSFSRGRADTQYF. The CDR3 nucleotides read TGTGCCAGCAGCTTCAGTAGGGGGCGAGCAGATACGCAGTATTTT.